The present T cell receptor (beta chain) was sequenced within a study of Graves' ophthalmopathy and Graves' hyperthyroidism. Aged 18 to 65, the patients with hyperthyroidism had under 2 months' duration and were newly diagnosed. Scientists amplified the TCR beta CDR3 regions from RNA transcripts. HTBI-primed first-round RT-PCR preceded second-round multiplex PCR. TCRdb passed the multiplex PCR reads through MiXCR, listing each CDR3 protein once. The table includes a few hundred thousand distinct CDR3 sequences, 17% detected once. What was sequenced was peripheral blood. The TCR was taken from an adult woman with stable Graves' hyperthyroidism.

Written as DNA, the CDR3 is TGTGCCACCAGTACCGGGAGCCTGGGCACTGAAGCTTTCTTT. It specifies CATSTGSLGTEAFF. The chain links TRBV24-1 to TRBJ1-1; D gene uncertain. Germline assignment: CDR1 KGHDR and CDR2 SFDVKD. V was cut by 6 bases and J by 4 bases, with 14 bases left in between. The CDR3 is 14 residues long.